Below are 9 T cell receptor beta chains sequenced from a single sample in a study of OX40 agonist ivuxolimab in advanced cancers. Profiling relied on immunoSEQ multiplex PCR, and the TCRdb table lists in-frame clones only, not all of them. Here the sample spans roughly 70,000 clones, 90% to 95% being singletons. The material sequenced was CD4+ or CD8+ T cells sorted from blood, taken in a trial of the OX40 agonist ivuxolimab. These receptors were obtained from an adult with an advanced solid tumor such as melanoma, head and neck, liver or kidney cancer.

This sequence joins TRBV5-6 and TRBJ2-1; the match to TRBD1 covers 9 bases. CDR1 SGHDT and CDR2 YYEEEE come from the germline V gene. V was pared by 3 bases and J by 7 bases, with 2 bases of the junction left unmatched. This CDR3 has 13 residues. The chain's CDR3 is CASSWDRENEQFF. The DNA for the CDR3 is TGTGCCAGCAGCTGGGACAGGGAGAATGAGCAGTTCTTC. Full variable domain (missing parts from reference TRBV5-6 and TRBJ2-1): DAGVTQSPTHLIKTRGQQVTLRCSPKSGHDTVSWYQQALGQGPQFIFQYYEEEERQRGNFPDRFSGHQFPNYSSELNVNALLLGDSALYLCASSWDRENEQFFGPGTRLTVL.

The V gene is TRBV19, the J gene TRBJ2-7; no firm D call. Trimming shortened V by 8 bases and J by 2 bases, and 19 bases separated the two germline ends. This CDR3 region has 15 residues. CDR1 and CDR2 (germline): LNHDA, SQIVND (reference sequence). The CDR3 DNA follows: TGTGCCAGTCGCCGGGCCGCTTCCCGCACCTACGAGCAGTACTTC. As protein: CASRRAASRTYEQYF.

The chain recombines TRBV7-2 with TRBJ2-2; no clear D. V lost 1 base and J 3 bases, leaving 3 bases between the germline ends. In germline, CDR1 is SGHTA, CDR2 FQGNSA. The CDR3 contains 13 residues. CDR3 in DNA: TGTGCCAGCAGCTTAGTGGACACCGGGGAGCTGTTTTTT. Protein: CASSLVDTGELFF.

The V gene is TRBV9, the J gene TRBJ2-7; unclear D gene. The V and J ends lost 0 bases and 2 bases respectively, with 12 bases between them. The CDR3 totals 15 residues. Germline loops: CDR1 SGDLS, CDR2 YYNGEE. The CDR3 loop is CASSVGPTTAYEQYF. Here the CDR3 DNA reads TGTGCCAGCAGCGTAGGTCCTACAACCGCCTACGAGCAGTACTTC.

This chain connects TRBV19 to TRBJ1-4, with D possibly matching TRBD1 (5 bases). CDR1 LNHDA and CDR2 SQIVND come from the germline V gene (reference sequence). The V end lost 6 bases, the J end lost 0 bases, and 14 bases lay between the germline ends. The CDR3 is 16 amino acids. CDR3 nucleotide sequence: TGTGCCAGTAGACAGACCGGGACCTCAACTAATGAAAAACTGTTTTTT. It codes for CASRQTGTSTNEKLFF.

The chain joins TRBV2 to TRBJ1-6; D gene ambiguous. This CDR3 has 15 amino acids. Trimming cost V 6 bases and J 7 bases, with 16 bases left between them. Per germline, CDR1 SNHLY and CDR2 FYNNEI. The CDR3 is CASRGSGSVNSPLHF. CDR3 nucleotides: TGTGCCAGCAGGGGGTCCGGTAGTGTGAATTCACCCCTCCACTTT.

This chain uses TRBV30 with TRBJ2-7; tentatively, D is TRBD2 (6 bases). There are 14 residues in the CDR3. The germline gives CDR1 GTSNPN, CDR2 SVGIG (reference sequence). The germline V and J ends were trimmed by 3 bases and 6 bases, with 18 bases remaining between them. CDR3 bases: TGTGCCTGGAGCGGACACGGGACTCCTCGCGAGCAGTACTTC. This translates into CAWSGHGTPREQYF.

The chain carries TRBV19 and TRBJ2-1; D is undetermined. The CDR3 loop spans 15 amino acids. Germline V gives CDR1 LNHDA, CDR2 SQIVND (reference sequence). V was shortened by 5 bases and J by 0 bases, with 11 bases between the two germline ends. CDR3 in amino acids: CASSVGYSSYNEQFF. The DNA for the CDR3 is TGTGCCAGTAGTGTCGGGTATAGCTCCTACAATGAGCAGTTCTTC.

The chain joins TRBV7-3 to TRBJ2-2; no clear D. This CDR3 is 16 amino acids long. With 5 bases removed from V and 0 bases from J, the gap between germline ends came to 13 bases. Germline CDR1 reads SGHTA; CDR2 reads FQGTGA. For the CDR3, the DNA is TGTGCCAGCAGCCATCACAGTACCGCGAACACCGGGGAGCTGTTTTTT. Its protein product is CASSHHSTANTGELFF.